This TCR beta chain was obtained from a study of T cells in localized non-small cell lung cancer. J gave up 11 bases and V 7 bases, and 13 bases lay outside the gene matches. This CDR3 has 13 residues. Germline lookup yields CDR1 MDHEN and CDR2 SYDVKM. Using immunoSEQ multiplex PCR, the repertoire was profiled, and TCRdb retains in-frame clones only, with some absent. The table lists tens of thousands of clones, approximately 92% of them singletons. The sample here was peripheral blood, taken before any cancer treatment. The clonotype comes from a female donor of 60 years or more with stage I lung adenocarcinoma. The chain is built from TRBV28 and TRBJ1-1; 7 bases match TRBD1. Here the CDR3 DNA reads TGTGCCAGCACCGAGGGGGACAGAACGGGGGCTTTCTTT. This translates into CASTEGDRTGAFF.